The clone carrying this T cell receptor beta chain has more than one count but fewer than ten. The CDR3 has 15 residues. The V gene end was trimmed by 7 bases and the J gene end by 3 bases; junction bases not matched to a gene: 5. Germline V gene sequence: CDR1 LNHDA, CDR2 SQIVND (reference sequence). The data derive from a study of control samples from healthy donors and cancer patients. Repertoires were generated with immunoSEQ multiplex PCR, while TCRdb's copy carries only in-frame clones and drops some. The data show roughly 120,000 clones, approximately 90% seen once. Sequencing used blood. This chain uses TRBV19 with TRBJ2-2; 10 nucleotides align to TRBD1. This TCR was recovered from a woman between 70 and 85 years old in good health. CDR3 residues: CASKGGTGDTGELFF. The CDR3 nucleotides are TGTGCCAGTAAGGGAGGGACAGGGGACACCGGGGAGCTGTTTTTT. Full variable domain (rest looked up from reference TRBV19 and TRBJ2-2): DGGITQSPKYLFRKEGQNVTLSCEQNLNHDAMYWYRQDPGQGLRLIYYSQIVNDFQKGDIAEGYSVSREKKESFPLTVTSAQKNPTAFYLCASKGGTGDTGELFFGEGSRLTVL.